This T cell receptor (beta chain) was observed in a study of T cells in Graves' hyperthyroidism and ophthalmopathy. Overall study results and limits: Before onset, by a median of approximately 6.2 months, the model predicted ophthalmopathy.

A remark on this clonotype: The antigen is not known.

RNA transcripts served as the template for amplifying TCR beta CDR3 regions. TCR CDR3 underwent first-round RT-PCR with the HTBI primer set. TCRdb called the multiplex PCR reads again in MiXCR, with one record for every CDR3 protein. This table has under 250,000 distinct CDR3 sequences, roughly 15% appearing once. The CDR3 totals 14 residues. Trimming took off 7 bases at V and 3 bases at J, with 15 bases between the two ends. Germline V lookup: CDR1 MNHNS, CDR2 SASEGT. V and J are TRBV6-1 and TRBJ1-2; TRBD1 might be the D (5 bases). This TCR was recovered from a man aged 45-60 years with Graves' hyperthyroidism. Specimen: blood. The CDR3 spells CASNNPGDYYGYTF. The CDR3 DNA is TGTGCCAGCAACAACCCCGGGGACTACTATGGCTACACCTTC.